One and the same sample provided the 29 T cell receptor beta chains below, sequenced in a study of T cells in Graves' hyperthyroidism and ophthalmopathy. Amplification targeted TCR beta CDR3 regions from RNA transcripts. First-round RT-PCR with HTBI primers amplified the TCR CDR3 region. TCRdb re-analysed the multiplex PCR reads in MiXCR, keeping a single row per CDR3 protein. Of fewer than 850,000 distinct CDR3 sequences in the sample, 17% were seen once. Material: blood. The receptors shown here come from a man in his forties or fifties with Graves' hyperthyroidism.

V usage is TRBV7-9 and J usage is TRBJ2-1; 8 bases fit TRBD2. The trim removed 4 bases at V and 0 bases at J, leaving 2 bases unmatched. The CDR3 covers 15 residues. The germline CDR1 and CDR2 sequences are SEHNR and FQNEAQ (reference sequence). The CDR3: CASSSGGVSYNEQFF. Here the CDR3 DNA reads TGTGCCAGCAGCTCGGGGGGGGTCTCCTACAATGAGCAGTTCTTC.

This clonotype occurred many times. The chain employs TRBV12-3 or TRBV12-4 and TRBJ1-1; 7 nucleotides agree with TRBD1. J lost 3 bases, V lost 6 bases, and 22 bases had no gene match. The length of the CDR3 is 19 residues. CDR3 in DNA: TGTGCCAGCAGGTCTGTCAAGTTCCCTCCTCAGGGGGGTCACACTGAAGCTTTCTTT. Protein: CASRSVKFPPQGGHTEAFF.

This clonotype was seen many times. The CDR3 sequence: CASSLRTMDTQYF. DNA of the CDR3: TGTGCCAGCAGCCTAAGGACCATGGATACGCAGTATTTT. V is TRBV3-1 and J is TRBJ2-3; unclear D gene. The ends were cut back, 4 bases at V and 6 bases at J, with 11 bases in the middle. Germline V gives CDR1 LGHDT, CDR2 YNNKEL (reference sequence). The CDR3 is made up of 13 amino acids.

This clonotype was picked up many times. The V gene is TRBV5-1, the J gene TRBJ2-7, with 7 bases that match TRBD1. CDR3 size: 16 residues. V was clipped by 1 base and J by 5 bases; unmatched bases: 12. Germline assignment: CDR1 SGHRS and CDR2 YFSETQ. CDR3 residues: CASSLMPRQGFNEQYF. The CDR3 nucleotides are TGCGCCAGCAGCTTGATGCCCAGACAGGGCTTTAACGAGCAGTACTTC.

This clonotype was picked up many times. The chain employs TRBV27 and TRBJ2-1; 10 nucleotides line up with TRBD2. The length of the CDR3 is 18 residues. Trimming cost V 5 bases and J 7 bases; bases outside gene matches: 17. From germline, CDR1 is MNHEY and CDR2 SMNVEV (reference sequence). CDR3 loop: CASSPRLAGEWGWNEQFF. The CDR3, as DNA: TGTGCCAGCAGTCCCAGGCTAGCGGGAGAGTGGGGGTGGAATGAGCAGTTCTTC.

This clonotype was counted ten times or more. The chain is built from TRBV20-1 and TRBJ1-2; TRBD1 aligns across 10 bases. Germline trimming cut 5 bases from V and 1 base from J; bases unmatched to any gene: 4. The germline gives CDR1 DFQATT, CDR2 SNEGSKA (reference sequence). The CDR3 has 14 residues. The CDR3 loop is CSAAGTGVNYGYTF. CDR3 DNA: TGCAGTGCTGCCGGGACAGGGGTTAACTATGGCTACACCTTC.

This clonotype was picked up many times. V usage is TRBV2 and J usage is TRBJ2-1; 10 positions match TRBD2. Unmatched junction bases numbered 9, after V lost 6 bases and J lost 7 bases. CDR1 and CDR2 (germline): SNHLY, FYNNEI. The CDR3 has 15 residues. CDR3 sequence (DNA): TGTGCCAGCAGGGGAGCGGGAGGGCCGAGGAATGAGCAGTTCTTC. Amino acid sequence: CASRGAGGPRNEQFF.

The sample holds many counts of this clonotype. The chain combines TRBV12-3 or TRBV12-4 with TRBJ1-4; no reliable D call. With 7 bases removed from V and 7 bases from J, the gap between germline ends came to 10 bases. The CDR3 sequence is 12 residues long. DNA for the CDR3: TGTGCCAGCATGGCTATGGGTGAAAAACTGTTTTTT. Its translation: CASMAMGEKLFF.

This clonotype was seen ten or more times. The DNA for the CDR3 is TGTGCCAGCACGCCGGCTAGCGGGATGTATGAGCAGTTCTTC. Translated, it gives CASTPASGMYEQFF. This rearrangement joins TRBV7-2 to TRBJ2-1; TRBD2 aligns across 9 bases. After removal of 7 bases from V and 8 bases from J, the junction contained 9 bases not matched to a gene. The CDR3 has 14 residues. Germline V lookup: CDR1 SGHTA, CDR2 FQGNSA.

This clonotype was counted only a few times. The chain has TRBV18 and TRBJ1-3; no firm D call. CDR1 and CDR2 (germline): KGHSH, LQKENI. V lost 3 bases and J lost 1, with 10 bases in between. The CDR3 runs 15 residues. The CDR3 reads CASSPNRSSGNTIYF. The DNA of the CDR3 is TGTGCCAGCTCACCGAACAGATCTTCTGGAAACACCATATATTTT.

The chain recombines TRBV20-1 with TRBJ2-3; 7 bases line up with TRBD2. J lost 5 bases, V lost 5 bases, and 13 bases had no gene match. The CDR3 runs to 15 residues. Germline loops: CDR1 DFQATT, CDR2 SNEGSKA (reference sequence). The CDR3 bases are TGCAGTGCTGTCCCCGGGACTACAACCATAGATACGCAGTATTTT. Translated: CSAVPGTTTIDTQYF.

The CDR3 nucleotides are TGTGCCAGCAGGCAGGGAATGGGAGAGACCCAGTACTTC. Amino acid sequence: CASRQGMGETQYF. The chain employs TRBV3-1 and TRBJ2-5; tentative D call: TRBD1 (5 bases). V gave up 6 bases and J gave up 4 bases, with 12 bases separating them. The germline V gene has CDR1 LGHDT and CDR2 YNNKEL (reference sequence). The CDR3 has 13 residues.

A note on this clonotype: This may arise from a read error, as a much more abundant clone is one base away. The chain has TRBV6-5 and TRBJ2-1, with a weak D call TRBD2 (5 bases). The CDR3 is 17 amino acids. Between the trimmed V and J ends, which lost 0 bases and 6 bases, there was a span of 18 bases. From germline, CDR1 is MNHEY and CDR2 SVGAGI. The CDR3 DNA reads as TGTGCCAGCAGTTACTCGTCCGGGATGGCGGCCTGCAATGAGCAGTTCTTC. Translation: CASSYSSGMAACNEQFF.

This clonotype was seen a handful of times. The DNA of the CDR3 is TGTGCCAGCAGTTCTTTAGGGACAGGAGCCAACTATGGCTACACCTTC. Protein sequence: CASSSLGTGANYGYTF. V gene TRBV27 combines with J gene TRBJ1-2, with 8 bases lining up with TRBD1. CDR3 size: 16 residues. J was trimmed by 2 bases and V by 4 bases; bases with no gene match: 9. Germline V gene lookup returns CDR1 MNHEY and CDR2 SMNVEV (reference sequence).

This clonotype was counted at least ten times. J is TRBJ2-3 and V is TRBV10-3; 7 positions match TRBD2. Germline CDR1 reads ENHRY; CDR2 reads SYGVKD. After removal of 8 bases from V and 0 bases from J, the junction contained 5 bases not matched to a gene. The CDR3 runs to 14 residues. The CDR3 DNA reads TGTGCCATCGGGCCTAGCGGAAGCACAGATACGCAGTATTTT. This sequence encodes CAIGPSGSTDTQYF.

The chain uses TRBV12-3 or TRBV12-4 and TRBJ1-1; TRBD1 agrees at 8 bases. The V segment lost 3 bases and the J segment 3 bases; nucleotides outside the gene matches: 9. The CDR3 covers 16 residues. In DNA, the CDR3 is TGTGCCAGCAGTTTTCTGGACAGGGTGGGGTACACTGAAGCTTTCTTT. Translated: CASSFLDRVGYTEAFF.

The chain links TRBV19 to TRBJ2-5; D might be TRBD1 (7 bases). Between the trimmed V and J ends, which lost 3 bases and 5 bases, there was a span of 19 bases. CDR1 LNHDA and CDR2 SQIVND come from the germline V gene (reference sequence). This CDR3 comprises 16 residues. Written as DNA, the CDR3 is TGTGCCAGTAGTATGGGAGCGGCCAGGGGGGAGGAGACCCAGTACTTC. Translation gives CASSMGAARGEETQYF.

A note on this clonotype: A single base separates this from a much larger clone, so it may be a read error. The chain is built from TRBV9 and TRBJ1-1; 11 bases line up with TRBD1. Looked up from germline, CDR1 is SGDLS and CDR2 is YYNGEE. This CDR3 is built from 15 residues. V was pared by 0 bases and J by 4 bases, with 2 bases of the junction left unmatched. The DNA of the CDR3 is TGTGCCAGCAGCGTAGTAGGGACAGGGGGCACTGAAGCTTTCTTT. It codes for CASSVVGTGGTEAFF.

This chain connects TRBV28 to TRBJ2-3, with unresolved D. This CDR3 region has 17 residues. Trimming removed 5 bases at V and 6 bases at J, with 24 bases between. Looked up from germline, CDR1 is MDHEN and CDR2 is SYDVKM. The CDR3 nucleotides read TGTGCCAGCAGTCCAACTACCCAGACGGGCTTGCATGATACGCAGTATTTT. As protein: CASSPTTQTGLHDTQYF.

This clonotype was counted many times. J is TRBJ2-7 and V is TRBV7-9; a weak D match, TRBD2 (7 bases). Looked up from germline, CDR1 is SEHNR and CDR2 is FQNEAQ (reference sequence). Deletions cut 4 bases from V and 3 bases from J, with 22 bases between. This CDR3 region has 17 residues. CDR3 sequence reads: CASSSYFGRGPFYEQYF. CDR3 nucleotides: TGTGCCAGCAGCTCCTACTTCGGGCGGGGGCCCTTCTACGAGCAGTACTTC.

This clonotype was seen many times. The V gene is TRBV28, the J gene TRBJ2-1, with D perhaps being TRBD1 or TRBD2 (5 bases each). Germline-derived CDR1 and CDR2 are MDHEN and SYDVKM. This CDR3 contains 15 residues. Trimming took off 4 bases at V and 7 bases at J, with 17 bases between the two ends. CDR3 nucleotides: TGTGCCAGCAGTTCGCCTGGGGGTAATCGGAATGAGCAGTTCTTC. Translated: CASSSPGGNRNEQFF. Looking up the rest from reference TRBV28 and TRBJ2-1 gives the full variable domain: DVKVTQSSRYLVKRTGEKVFLECVQDMDHENMFWYRQDPGLGLRLIYFSYDVKMKEKGDIPEGYSVSREKKERFSLILESASTNQTSMYLCASSSPGGNRNEQFFGPGTRLTVL.

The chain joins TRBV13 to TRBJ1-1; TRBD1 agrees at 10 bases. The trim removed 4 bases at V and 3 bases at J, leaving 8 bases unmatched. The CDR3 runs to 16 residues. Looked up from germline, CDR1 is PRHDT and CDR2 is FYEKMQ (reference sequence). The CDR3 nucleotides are TGTGCCAGCAGCTCTCGGGGGGGACAGGGGCACACTGAAGCTTTCTTT. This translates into CASSSRGGQGHTEAFF.

The CDR3 protein is CASSDSFGQGPYEQYF. DNA for the CDR3: TGTGCCAGCAGTGACTCCTTTGGACAGGGGCCCTACGAGCAGTACTTC. The genes are TRBV6-1 and TRBJ2-7, with 9 nucleotides matching TRBD1. V gave up 3 bases and J gave up 2 bases; unmatched junction bases: 8. Germline CDR1 reads MNHNS; CDR2 reads SASEGT. The CDR3 totals 16 residues.

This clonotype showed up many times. The CDR3 sequence is CAISERAILSEQYF. CDR3 in DNA: TGTGCCATCAGTGAGCGAGCGATCCTCTCCGAGCAGTACTTC. The rearrangement uses TRBV10-3 and TRBJ2-7; D remains unclear. Trimming shortened V by 2 bases and J by 6 bases, and 14 bases separated the two germline ends. Germline V CDR1 and CDR2: ENHRY, SYGVKD. The CDR3 sequence is 14 residues long.

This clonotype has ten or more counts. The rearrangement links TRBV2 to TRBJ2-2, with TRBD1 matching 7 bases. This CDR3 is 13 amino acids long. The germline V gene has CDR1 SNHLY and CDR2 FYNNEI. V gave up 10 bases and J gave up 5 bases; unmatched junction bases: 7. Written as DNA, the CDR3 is TGTGCCATCGACAGGGAATGGACCGGGGAGCTGTTTTTT. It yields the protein CAIDREWTGELFF.

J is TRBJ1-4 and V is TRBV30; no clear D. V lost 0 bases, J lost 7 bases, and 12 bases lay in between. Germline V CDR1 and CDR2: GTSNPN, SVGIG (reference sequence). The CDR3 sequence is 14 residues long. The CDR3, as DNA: TGTGCCTGGAGTGTCGGTAGGGCCAGTGAAAAACTGTTTTTT. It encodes CAWSVGRASEKLFF.

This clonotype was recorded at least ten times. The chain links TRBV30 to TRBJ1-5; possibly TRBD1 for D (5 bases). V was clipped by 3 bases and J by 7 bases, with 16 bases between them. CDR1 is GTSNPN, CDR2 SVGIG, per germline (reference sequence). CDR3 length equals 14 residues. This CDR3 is CAWSTAGPRQPQHF. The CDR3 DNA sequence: TGTGCCTGGAGCACGGCGGGGCCCCGACAGCCCCAGCATTTT.

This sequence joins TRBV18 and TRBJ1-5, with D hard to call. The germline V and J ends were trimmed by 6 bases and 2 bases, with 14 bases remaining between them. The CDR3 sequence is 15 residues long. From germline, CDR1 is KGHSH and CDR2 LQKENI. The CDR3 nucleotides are TGTGCCAGCTCTTTTACGGGCGTAGGCAATCAGCCCCAGCATTTT. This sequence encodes CASSFTGVGNQPQHF.

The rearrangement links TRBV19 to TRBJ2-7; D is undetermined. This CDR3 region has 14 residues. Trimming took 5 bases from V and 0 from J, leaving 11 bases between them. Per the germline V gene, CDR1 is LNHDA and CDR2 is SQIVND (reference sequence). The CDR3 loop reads CASSLAPTSYEQYF. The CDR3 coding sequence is TGTGCCAGTAGTCTGGCCCCGACCTCCTACGAGCAGTACTTC. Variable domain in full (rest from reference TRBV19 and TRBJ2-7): DGGITQSPKYLFRKEGQNVTLSCEQNLNHDAMYWYRQDPGQGLRLIYYSQIVNDFQKGDIAEGYSVSREKKESFPLTVTSAQKNPTAFYLCASSLAPTSYEQYFGPGTRLTVT.